This T cell receptor (beta chain) appears in the sequencing data of a study of T cell changes during pregnancy in multiple sclerosis. As concerns this clone: Other DNA sequences within the sample encode an identical CDR3.

This CDR3 region has 15 residues. The germline V gene has CDR1 SGHAT and CDR2 FQNNGV. With V trimmed by 1 base and J by 3 bases, 4 bases remained unmatched. Assay used: immunoSEQ multiplex PCR; TCRdb lists only in-frame clones, some missing. Here the sample spans 89,000 or so clones, approximately 90% being singletons. Here the sequenced sample was PBMCs, taken in the first trimester of pregnancy. The V gene is TRBV11-2, the J gene TRBJ2-3, with 7 bases identical to TRBD2. The receptor was isolated from a female donor in good health, serving as a control in a pregnancy study. Some clones in this sample may be carry-over from other donors' samples. The CDR3 here is CASSLGRGGTDTQYF. The CDR3 DNA reads as TGTGCCAGCAGCTTAGGGCGGGGAGGGACAGATACGCAGTATTTT.